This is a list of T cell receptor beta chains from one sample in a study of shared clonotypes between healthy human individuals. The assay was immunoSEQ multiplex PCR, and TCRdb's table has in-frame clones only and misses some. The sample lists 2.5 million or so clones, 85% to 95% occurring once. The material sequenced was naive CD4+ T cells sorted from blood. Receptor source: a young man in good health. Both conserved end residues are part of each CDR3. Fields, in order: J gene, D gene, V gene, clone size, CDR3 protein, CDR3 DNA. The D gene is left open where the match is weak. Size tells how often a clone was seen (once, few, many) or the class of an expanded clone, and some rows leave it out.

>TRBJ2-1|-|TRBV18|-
CASSPQIENEQFF
TGTGCCAGCTCACCACAGATCGAGAATGAGCAGTTCTTC
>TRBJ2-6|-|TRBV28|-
CASSSQGTGANVLTF
TGTGCCAGCAGTTCCCAGGGTACCGGGGCCAACGTCCTGACTTTC
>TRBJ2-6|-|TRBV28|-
CASSPINAGANVLTF
TGTGCCAGCAGTCCAATCAACGCCGGGGCCAACGTCCTGACTTTC
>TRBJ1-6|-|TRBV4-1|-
CASSQVSQGYNSPLHF
TGCGCCAGCAGCCAAGTCTCGCAGGGGTATAATTCACCCCTCCACTTT
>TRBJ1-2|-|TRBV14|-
CASRNIGAGYGYTF
TGTGCCAGCAGAAACATCGGGGCCGGCTATGGCTACACCTTC
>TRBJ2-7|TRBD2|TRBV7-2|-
CASSFGASGTSQPYF
TGTGCCAGCAGCTTCGGGGCTAGCGGGACCAGTCAGCCGTACTTC
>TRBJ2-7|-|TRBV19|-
CASSRDIAYEQYF
TGTGCCAGCAGCCGGGACATTGCCTACGAGCAGTACTTC
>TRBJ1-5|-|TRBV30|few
CAWSVRAGDRNQPQHF
TGTGCCTGGAGTGTACGGGCAGGGGATAGGAATCAGCCCCAGCATTTT
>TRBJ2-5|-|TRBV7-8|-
CASRRTEETQYF
TGTGCCAGCAGGCGGACAGAAGAGACCCAGTACTTC
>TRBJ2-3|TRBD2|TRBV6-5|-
CASRSGRAGDTQYF
TGTGCCAGCAGGAGCGGGAGGGCCGGAGATACGCAGTATTTT
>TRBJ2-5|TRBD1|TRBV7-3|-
CASSFSGQGGETQYF
TGTGCCAGCAGCTTTTCTGGACAGGGTGGGGAGACCCAGTACTTC
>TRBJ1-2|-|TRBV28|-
CASSLLRQKGYTF
TGTGCCAGCAGTTTATTGCGACAGAAAGGCTACACCTTC
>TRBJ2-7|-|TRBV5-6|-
CASSLRAYFYEQYF
TGTGCCAGCAGCCTAAGGGCCTACTTCTACGAGCAGTACTTC
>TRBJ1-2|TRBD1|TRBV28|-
CASRRSVGTGGFGYTF
TGTGCCAGCAGGCGGAGTGTCGGGACAGGGGGTTTCGGCTACACCTTC
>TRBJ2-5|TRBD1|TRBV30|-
CAWRVQGYRETQYF
TGTGCCTGGAGGGTACAGGGGTACCGAGAGACCCAGTACTTC
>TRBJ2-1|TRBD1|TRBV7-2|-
CASRDRNYNEQFF
TGTGCCAGCAGGGACAGGAACTACAATGAGCAGTTCTTC
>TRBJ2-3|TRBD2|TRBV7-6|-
CASSPGTSGSTDTQYF
TGTGCCAGCAGCCCCGGGACTAGCGGGAGCACAGATACGCAGTATTTT
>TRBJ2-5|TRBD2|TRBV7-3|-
CASSPRVGGQETQYF
TGTGCCAGCAGCCCCCGGGTGGGAGGGCAAGAGACCCAGTACTTC
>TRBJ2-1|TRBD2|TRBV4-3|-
CASRFSGSNEQFF
TGCGCCAGCAGGTTCAGCGGGAGCAATGAGCAGTTCTTC
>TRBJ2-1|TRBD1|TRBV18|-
CASSWGQGSYNEQFF
TGTGCCAGCTCGTGGGGACAGGGGAGCTACAATGAGCAGTTCTTC
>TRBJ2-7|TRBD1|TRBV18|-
CASSPRTGGSHEQYF
TGTGCCAGCTCACCAAGGACAGGGGGCTCCCACGAGCAGTACTTC
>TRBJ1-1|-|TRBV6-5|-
CASSSDPGHNREAFF
TGTGCCAGCAGTTCGGACCCGGGACACAACCGGGAAGCTTTCTTT
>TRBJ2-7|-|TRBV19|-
CASSTQLFSYEQYF
TGTGCCAGTAGTACGCAGCTATTCTCCTACGAGCAGTACTTC
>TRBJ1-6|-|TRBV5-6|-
CASSSAQGNSPLHF
TGTGCCAGCAGCAGTGCCCAGGGAAATTCACCCCTCCACTTT
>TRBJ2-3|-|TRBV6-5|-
CASSRASWGTDTQYF
TGTGCCAGCAGCAGGGCTTCATGGGGCACAGATACGCAGTATTTT
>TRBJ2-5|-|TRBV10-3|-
CAISPGQKQETQYF
TGTGCCATCAGCCCGGGACAAAAACAAGAGACCCAGTACTTC
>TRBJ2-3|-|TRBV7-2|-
CASSYSVGATDTQYF
TGTGCCAGCAGCTATAGCGTAGGAGCAACAGATACGCAGTATTTT
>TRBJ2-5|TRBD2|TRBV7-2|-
CASSFTSGQETQYF
TGTGCCAGCAGCTTTACTAGCGGGCAAGAGACCCAGTACTTC
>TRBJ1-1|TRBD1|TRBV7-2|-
CASSLGQGRGAFF
TGTGCCAGCAGCTTAGGACAGGGCAGGGGAGCTTTCTTT
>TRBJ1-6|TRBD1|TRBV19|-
CASRSGQGSSPLHF
TGTGCCAGTAGGAGCGGACAGGGGAGTTCACCCCTCCACTTT
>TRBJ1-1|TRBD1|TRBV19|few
CASIDRVWGTEAFF
TGTGCCAGTATCGACAGGGTTTGGGGCACTGAAGCTTTCTTT
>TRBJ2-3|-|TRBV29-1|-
CSVGAGMSTDTQYF
TGCAGCGTTGGGGCGGGGATGAGCACAGATACGCAGTATTTT
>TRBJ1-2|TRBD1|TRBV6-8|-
CASKQGHGGYTF
TGTGCCAGCAAACAGGGGCACGGTGGCTACACCTTC
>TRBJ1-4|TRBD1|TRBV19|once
CASSTNRGLLNEKLFF
TGTGCCAGTAGTACCAACAGGGGACTCCTTAATGAAAAACTGTTTTTT
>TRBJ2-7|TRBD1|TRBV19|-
CASSINRGAYEQYF
TGTGCCAGTAGTATTAACAGGGGCGCCTACGAGCAGTACTTC
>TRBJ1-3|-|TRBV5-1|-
CASSFGSTNSGGNTIYF
TGCGCCAGCAGCTTTGGGTCTACCAACTCCGGGGGGAACACCATATATTTT
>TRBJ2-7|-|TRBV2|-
CASSEYKGREQYF
TGTGCCAGCAGTGAATATAAGGGGCGAGAGCAGTACTTC
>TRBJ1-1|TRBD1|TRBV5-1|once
CASSLGDLQGRTEAFF
TGCGCCAGCAGCTTGGGGGACTTACAGGGGAGGACTGAAGCTTTCTTT
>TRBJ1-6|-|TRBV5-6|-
CASSALEWSSYNSPLHF
TGTGCCAGCAGCGCCCTCGAGTGGAGCTCCTATAATTCACCCCTCCACTTT
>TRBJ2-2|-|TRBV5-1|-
CASSLTASTGELFF
TGCGCCAGCAGCTTGACAGCTTCCACCGGGGAGCTGTTTTTT
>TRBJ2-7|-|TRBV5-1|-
CASSLAATAYEQYF
TGCGCCAGCAGCTTGGCGGCGACAGCCTACGAGCAGTACTTC
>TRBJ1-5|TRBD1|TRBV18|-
CASSPSGTGIRYQPQHF
TGTGCCAGCTCACCCTCCGGGACAGGAATCCGATATCAGCCCCAGCATTTT